This record covers a single TCR beta chain. CDR1 DFQATT and CDR2 SNEGSKA come from the germline V gene (reference sequence). The CDR3 spans 13 residues. Trimming removed 4 bases from V and 3 bases from J; junction bases left unmatched: 6. Regarding time point: patch test 1, 2 weeks after DPC sensitization. Indicated treatment: therapeutic diphenylcyclopropenone sensitization with weekly scalp DPC. Blood, whole and unfractionated, served as the source for total RNA extraction. This sample is part of a study of human T cells and chemical hapten exposure. TCRdb re-analysed the RACE reads in MiXCR, keeping a single row per CDR3 protein. The repertoire holds some 52,000 distinct CDR3 sequences, with more than 9.5% as singletons.

The TCR comes from a woman aged 35 to 49 with alopecia areata. Some clones in this sample may be carry-over from other donors' samples. Sample: whole blood, taken in connection with sensitization to the hapten diphenylcyclopropenone (DPC). The chain links TRBV20-1 to TRBJ2-7; 7 positions agree with TRBD1. In nucleotides, the CDR3 is TGCAGTGCTATCTCCGACAGGGACTACGAGCAGTACTTC. Amino acid sequence: CSAISDRDYEQYF.